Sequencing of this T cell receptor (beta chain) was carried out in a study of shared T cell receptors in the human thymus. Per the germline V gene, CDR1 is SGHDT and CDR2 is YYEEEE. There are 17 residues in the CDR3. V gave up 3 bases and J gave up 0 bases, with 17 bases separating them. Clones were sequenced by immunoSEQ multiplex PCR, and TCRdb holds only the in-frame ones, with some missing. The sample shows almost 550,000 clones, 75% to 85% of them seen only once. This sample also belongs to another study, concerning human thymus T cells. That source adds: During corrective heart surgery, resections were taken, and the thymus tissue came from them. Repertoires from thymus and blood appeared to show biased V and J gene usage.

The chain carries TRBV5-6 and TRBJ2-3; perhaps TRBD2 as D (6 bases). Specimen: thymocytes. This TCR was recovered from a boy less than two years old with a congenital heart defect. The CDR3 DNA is TGTGCCAGCAGCTACACCCTAGCGACCACTAGCACAGATACGCAGTATTTT. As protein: CASSYTLATTSTDTQYF. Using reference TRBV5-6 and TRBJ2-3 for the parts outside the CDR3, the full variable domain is DAGVTQSPTHLIKTRGQQVTLRCSPKSGHDTVSWYQQALGQGPQFIFQYYEEEERQRGNFPDRFSGHQFPNYSSELNVNALLLGDSALYLCASSYTLATTSTDTQYFGPGTRLTVL.